This is a list of T cell receptor beta chains from one sample in a study of blood T cell repertoires in COVID-19. Generated by immunoSEQ multiplex PCR, the TCRdb table keeps only in-frame clones and is missing some. The table shows approximately 100,000 clones, with over 85% occurring only once. Sequencing was carried out using peripheral blood. The receptors originated from a human donor with COVID-19, enrolled during active disease. The donor label of this sample is uncertain. Both conserved end residues are part of each CDR3. A D gene is named only where the DNA matches it firmly. Not all rows give a size; the values are once, few, many and, for expanded clones, a class.

length	V	J	size	D	DNA	CDR3
14	TRBV3-1/TRBV3-2	TRBJ1-1	few	NA	TGTGCCAGCAGCCAAGAGGGGTCGGGAACTGAAGCTTTCTTT	CASSQEGSGTEAFF
14	TRBV9	TRBJ1-1	NA	NA	TGTGCCAGCAGCAAGACAGCCTTGAACACTGAAGCTTTCTTT	CASSKTALNTEAFF
13	TRBV11-2	TRBJ2-1	NA	NA	TGTGCCAGCAGCTTAATCGAGGGTAATGAGCAGTTCTTC	CASSLIEGNEQFF
14	TRBV9	TRBJ1-5	NA	NA	TGTGCCAGCAGCCGAGCAGGGTACGCTCAGCCCCAGCATTTT	CASSRAGYAQPQHF
16	TRBV11-2	TRBJ2-3	once	NA	TGTGCCAGCAGCCTTAGGACAGAGACATACACAGATACGCAGTATTTT	CASSLRTETYTDTQYF
12	TRBV12-3/TRBV12-4	TRBJ1-2	NA	TRBD1	TGTGCCAGCAGCCGACAGGGTACTGGCTACACCTTC	CASSRQGTGYTF
12	TRBV12-5	TRBJ2-7	once	NA	TGTGCTAGTGAGGGGACACAGGACGAGCAGTACTTC	CASEGTQDEQYF
16	TRBV21-1	TRBJ2-3	NA	NA	TGTGCCAGCAGCAAAGAAAGAAGCGGGACCCCCTATACGCAGTATTTT	CASSKERSGTPYTQYF
11	TRBV6-2/TRBV6-3	TRBJ2-7	NA	NA	TGTGCCAGCAGTTATCGGTACGAGCAGTACTTC	CASSYRYEQYF
13	TRBV12-3/TRBV12-4	TRBJ1-6	once	NA	TGTGCCAGCAGTTTCGGACTTGATTCACCCCTCCACTTT	CASSFGLDSPLHF
16	TRBV9	TRBJ2-1	NA	TRBD2	TGTGCCAGCAGCTCCGGGGGGTCTTATGACTACAATGAGCAGTTCTTC	CASSSGGSYDYNEQFF
19	TRBV10-3	TRBJ2-7	NA	NA	TGTGCCATCAATAAACAAGGAAGACGCAGGGGGGCTCTATCCTACGAGCAGTACTTC	CAINKQGRRRGALSYEQYF
14	TRBV5-5	TRBJ1-2	NA	TRBD1	TGTGCCAGCAGCTCGACCGGGACAGACTATGGCTACACCTTC	CASSSTGTDYGYTF
13	TRBV6-5	TRBJ1-2	NA	TRBD1	TGTGCCAGCAGCCCCGTGACAGGGGTTGGCTACACCTTC	CASSPVTGVGYTF
13	TRBV5-1	TRBJ2-7	NA	NA	TGCGCCAGCAGCGCGGGCGCGGCCGGCGAGCAGTACTTC	CASSAGAAGEQYF
15	TRBV19	TRBJ1-1	NA	NA	TGTGCCAGTACCCCAGTAATGGGACTGCACACTGAAGCTTTCTTT	CASTPVMGLHTEAFF
14	TRBV11-1	TRBJ2-4	NA	TRBD1	TGTGCCAGCAGCCTGTTATCAGGGGGAAACATTCAGTACTTC	CASSLLSGGNIQYF
19	TRBV3-1/TRBV3-2	TRBJ1-2	NA	NA	TGTGCCAGCAGTCCTTCCGGGGGTGGTTGGTTCAAGCTAGACTATGGCTACACCTTC	CASSPSGGGWFKLDYGYTF
15	TRBV5-1	TRBJ2-7	NA	TRBD1	TGCGCCAGCAGCGACTGGGACAGGGGGCGCGACGAGCAGTACTTC	CASSDWDRGRDEQYF
15	TRBV5-4	TRBJ1-1	NA	NA	TGTGCCAGCAGCTACTGGACAGACATGAACACTGAAGCTTTCTTT	CASSYWTDMNTEAFF
16	TRBV19	TRBJ2-2	NA	TRBD1	TGTGCCAGTAGTATAACCACCGGGACAGGCACCGGGGAGCTGTTTTTT	CASSITTGTGTGELFF
13	TRBV11-1	TRBJ1-1	once	NA	TGTGCCAGCAGTCTAACCCGACAGACTGAAGCTTTCTTT	CASSLTRQTEAFF
17	TRBV5-4	TRBJ2-7	NA	TRBD2	TGTGCCAGCAGCTTAGTGGCGGGAGCCATCTCATCCTACGAGCAGTACTTC	CASSLVAGAISSYEQYF
16	TRBV11-3	TRBJ2-3	NA	NA	TGTGCCAGCAGCTTAGTTGCTGCGGGGTTCACAGATACGCAGTATTTT	CASSLVAAGFTDTQYF
14	TRBV6-5	TRBJ1-2	NA	NA	TGTGCCAGCAGCATACAGGGCGACCTATATGGCTACACCTTC	CASSIQGDLYGYTF
16	TRBV7-9	TRBJ2-1	once	TRBD2	TGTGCCAGCAGCACTTCCGGGACTAGCGGGGGTGGTGAGCAGTTCTTC	CASSTSGTSGGGEQFF
14	TRBV7-9	TRBJ1-1	once	TRBD1	TGTGCCAGCAGCTTCGGACAGGGAGACACTGAAGCTTTCTTT	CASSFGQGDTEAFF